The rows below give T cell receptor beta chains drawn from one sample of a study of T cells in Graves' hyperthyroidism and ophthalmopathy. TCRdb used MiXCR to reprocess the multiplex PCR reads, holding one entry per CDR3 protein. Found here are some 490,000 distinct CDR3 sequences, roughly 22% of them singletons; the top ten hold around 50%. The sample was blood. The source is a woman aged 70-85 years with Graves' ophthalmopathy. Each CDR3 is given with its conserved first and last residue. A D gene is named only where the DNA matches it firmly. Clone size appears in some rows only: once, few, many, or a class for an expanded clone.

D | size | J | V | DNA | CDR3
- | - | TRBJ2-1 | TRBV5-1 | TGCGCCAGCAGCTTGGCCGATGGGGTAAATGAGCAGTTCTTC | CASSLADGVNEQFF
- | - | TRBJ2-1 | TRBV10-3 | TGTGCCATCAGTGACTCCGGACCATCCTCCTACAATGAGCAGTCCTTC | CAISDSGPSSYNEQSF
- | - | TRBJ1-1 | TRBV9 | TGTGCCAGCAGCACGGACGTAGTCAGCACTGAAGCTTTCTTT | CASSTDVVSTEAFF
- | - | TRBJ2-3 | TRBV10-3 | TGTGCCATCAGTGAGAAAACAGATACGCAGTATTTT | CAISEKTDTQYF
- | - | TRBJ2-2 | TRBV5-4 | TGTGCCAGCAGCTTTGGGCAGGAGACCGGGGAGCTGTTTTTT | CASSFGQETGELFF
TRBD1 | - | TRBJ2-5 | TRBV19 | TGTGCCAGTAGTAGGGGACAGGGGTTATGGCAAGAGACCCAGTACTTC | CASSRGQGLWQETQYF
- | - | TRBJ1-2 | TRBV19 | TGTGCCAGTAGTATCGAACAGGGCGCTAACTATGGCTACACCTTC | CASSIEQGANYGYTF
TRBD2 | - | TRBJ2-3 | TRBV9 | TGTGCCAGCAGCGTAGGGGGGAGGGCCCTAGCAGGAGATACGCAGTATTTT | CASSVGGRALAGDTQYF
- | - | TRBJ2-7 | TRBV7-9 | TGTGCCAGCAGCTCACAGGGTGGGGGGGGATCCGAGCAGTACTTC | CASSSQGGGGSEQYF
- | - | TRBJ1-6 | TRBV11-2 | TGTGCCAGCAGCTTCATCGGGTCCTTTAATTCACCCCTCCACTTT | CASSFIGSFNSPLHF
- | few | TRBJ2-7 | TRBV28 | TGTGCCAGCAACTTGTCCGGCTACGAGCAGTACTTC | CASNLSGYEQYF
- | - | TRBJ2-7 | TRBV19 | TGTGCCAGTAGTGCGGGGGACAGCGCCTCCTACGAGCAGTACTTC | CASSAGDSASYEQYF
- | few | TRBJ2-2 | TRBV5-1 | TGCGCCAGCAGCCCTCTAGTGGGGACCGGGGAGCTGTTTTTT | CASSPLVGTGELFF
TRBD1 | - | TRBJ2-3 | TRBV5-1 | TGCGCCAGCAGCCCCGGGGGGACAGGGGGCGCGGATACGCAGTATTTT | CASSPGGTGGADTQYF
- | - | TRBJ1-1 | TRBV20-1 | TGCAGTGCTGAGGACATCGCTGAAGCTTTCTTT | CSAEDIAEAFF
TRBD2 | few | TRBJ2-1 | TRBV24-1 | TGTGCCACCAGTGACCTGGCAACTAGCGGGAGAGGCTCCTACAATGAGCAGTTCTTC | CATSDLATSGRGSYNEQFF
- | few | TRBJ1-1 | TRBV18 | TGTGCCAGCTCAACCGGGCACACTGAAGCTTTCTTT | CASSTGHTEAFF
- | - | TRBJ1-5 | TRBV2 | TGTGCCAGCAATTGGGTTGGCAATCAGCCCCAGCATTTT | CASNWVGNQPQHF
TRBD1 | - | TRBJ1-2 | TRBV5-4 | TGTGCCAGCAGCTTCACGGGACAGGGGGCGAGTGGCTACACCTTC | CASSFTGQGASGYTF